This TCR beta chain came from a study of Ad26.COV2.S vaccination and SARS-CoV-2 variants. Background on the study: Trial arm assignment for the donor was COV1001 Ad26.COV2.S.

Generated by immunoSEQ multiplex PCR, the TCRdb table keeps only in-frame clones and is missing some. In the table there are roughly 300,000 clones, approximately 90% of which are singletons. Treatment indicated: roughly 19 received Ad26.COV2.S at low or high dose, single or two shots; several received placebo; per-sample allocation not given. At day 63 after the first vaccine or placebo injection, samples were drawn. The source material was peripheral blood, sampled in a trial of Ad26.COV2.S vaccine versus placebo. The receptor's source is a person aged 18-60 years who received the Ad26.COV2.S COVID-19 vaccine or a placebo.

This CDR3 is CSVEKQGAQQYF. In DNA form, the CDR3 reads TGCAGCGTTGAAAAACAGGGGGCGCAGCAGTACTTC. The J gene is TRBJ2-7, the V gene TRBV29-1, with 9 bases identical to TRBD1. This CDR3 contains 12 residues. Unmatched junction bases numbered 4, after V lost 2 bases and J lost 8 bases. Looked up from germline, CDR1 is SQVTM and CDR2 is ANQGSEA.